This is a list of T cell receptor beta chains from one sample in a study of low-dose radiotherapy and immunotherapy resistance in tumors. TCRdb reprocessed the reads with MiXCR, giving one entry per CDR3 protein. The profile shows roughly 38,000 distinct CDR3 sequences, around 21% of them singletons. This specimen was PBMCs, taken after low-dose radiotherapy plus immunotherapy. The receptor set was obtained from a female donor with ovarian cancer. Each CDR3 is given with its conserved first and last residue. A D gene is named only where the DNA matches it firmly. Expanded clones are given a class, and other clones once, few, many or no size at all.

CDR3nt | CDR3aa | len | d_gene | j_gene | v_gene | abundance
TGTGCCAGCAGCCAAGATCCAGGGGCCACTGAAGCTTTCTTT | CASSQDPGATEAFF | 14 | NA | TRBJ1-1 | TRBV14 | many
TGTGCCACCAGTGAGGAGGACAGGTCGAGGACGCAGTATTTT | CATSEEDRSRTQYF | 14 | TRBD1 | TRBJ2-3 | TRBV24-1 | many
TGTGCCACCAGTGATCCCACTAGTCACACGCAGTATTTT | CATSDPTSHTQYF | 13 | NA | TRBJ2-3 | TRBV24-1 | many
TGCGCCAGCAGCTCGACAGGGGGCCGGAACACCATATATTTT | CASSSTGGRNTIYF | 14 | TRBD1 | TRBJ1-3 | TRBV5-1 | NA
TGTGCCAGCAGCTCGGGAAGACTAGCGGGAGGGCCGAAGGTTTGGTGGGGGACCCAGTACTTC | CASSSGRLAGGPKVWWGTQYF | 21 | TRBD2 | TRBJ2-5 | TRBV7-9 | NA
TGTGCCAGCGGCGGGAGGCCGCCGAACACCGGGGAGCTGTTTTTT | CASGGRPPNTGELFF | 15 | TRBD2 | TRBJ2-2 | TRBV28 | many
TGCGCCAGCAGCCAAGTCGGGACAGGGGACTATACTGAAGCTTTCTTT | CASSQVGTGDYTEAFF | 16 | TRBD1 | TRBJ1-1 | TRBV4-1 | many
TGCAGCGTCGAGGGGGGGAATGGCTACACCTTC | CSVEGGNGYTF | 11 | NA | TRBJ1-2 | TRBV29-1 | many
TGTGCCAGCAGTGACCGGAATGTAGCTTTCTTT | CASSDRNVAFF | 11 | NA | TRBJ1-1 | TRBV6-8 | NA
TGTGCCAGCAGCCCATTATCTTCCTACGAGCAGTACTTC | CASSPLSSYEQYF | 13 | NA | TRBJ2-7 | TRBV28 | many
TGTGCCAGCAGCTTAGGGACGGTTGATGAGCAGTTCTTC | CASSLGTVDEQFF | 13 | NA | TRBJ2-1 | TRBV7-3 | many
TGTGCCAGCAGTGAATTTAGGACTAGCGGGAAGACCTACGAGCAGTACTTC | CASSEFRTSGKTYEQYF | 17 | TRBD2 | TRBJ2-7 | TRBV6-1 | many
TGCGCCAGCAGCCAAGAAGGGATTGGGGGGCAGCTTAATTCACCCCTCCACTTT | CASSQEGIGGQLNSPLHF | 18 | NA | TRBJ1-6 | TRBV4-1 | few
TGTGCCAGCAGCTTAAATCCGGGACAGGATGGCTACACCTTC | CASSLNPGQDGYTF | 14 | TRBD1 | TRBJ1-2 | TRBV7-2 | NA
TGTGCCAGCACCGAACGAGGGAGCTCCTACGAGCAGTACTTC | CASTERGSSYEQYF | 14 | NA | TRBJ2-7 | TRBV2 | many
TGTGCCAGCAGCCCCTACCTAGCGGGAGAGGCTAGCACAGATACGCAGTATTTT | CASSPYLAGEASTDTQYF | 18 | TRBD2 | TRBJ2-3 | TRBV14 | NA
TGTGCCAGCAGCGTAGCTCCGGGGGGCCGAGAGACCCAGTACTTC | CASSVAPGGRETQYF | 15 | NA | TRBJ2-5 | TRBV9 | NA
TGTGCCAGCACCGTACCGGGACAGAGCTACGAGCAGTACTTC | CASTVPGQSYEQYF | 14 | TRBD1 | TRBJ2-7 | TRBV28 | NA
TGTGCCAGCAGCCAAGCAGATACGCAGTATTTT | CASSQADTQYF | 11 | NA | TRBJ2-3 | TRBV3-1 | NA
TGTGCCAGCAGTGAAGCAGGGGCCGGAAACACCATATATTTT | CASSEAGAGNTIYF | 14 | NA | TRBJ1-3 | TRBV2 | many